The following is a T cell receptor (beta chain) sequence with its context. These data are taken from a study of patients and donors after allogeneic stem cell transplantation. TCRdb analysed the RT-PCR reads with MiXCR anew, one entry per CDR3 protein. The sample shows about 410,000 distinct CDR3 sequences, roughly 16% of them seen only once. Trimming took off 6 bases at V and 3 bases at J, with 8 bases between the two ends. This CDR3 has 13 amino acids. The germline gives CDR1 MNHEY, CDR2 SMNVEV (reference sequence). The TCR sequence derives from a human donor who was either an allogeneic HSCT recipient or a stem cell or donor lymphocyte infusion donor (not recorded which). It is not recorded whose cells these are; they may come from a transplant donor. Sequenced: blood, either unsorted or a sorted T cell fraction (not recorded which). The V gene is TRBV27, the J gene TRBJ2-2; no firm D call. In nucleotides, the CDR3 is TGTGCCAGCAGGGCCTATTACACCGGGGAGCTGTTTTTT. Its protein product is CASRAYYTGELFF.